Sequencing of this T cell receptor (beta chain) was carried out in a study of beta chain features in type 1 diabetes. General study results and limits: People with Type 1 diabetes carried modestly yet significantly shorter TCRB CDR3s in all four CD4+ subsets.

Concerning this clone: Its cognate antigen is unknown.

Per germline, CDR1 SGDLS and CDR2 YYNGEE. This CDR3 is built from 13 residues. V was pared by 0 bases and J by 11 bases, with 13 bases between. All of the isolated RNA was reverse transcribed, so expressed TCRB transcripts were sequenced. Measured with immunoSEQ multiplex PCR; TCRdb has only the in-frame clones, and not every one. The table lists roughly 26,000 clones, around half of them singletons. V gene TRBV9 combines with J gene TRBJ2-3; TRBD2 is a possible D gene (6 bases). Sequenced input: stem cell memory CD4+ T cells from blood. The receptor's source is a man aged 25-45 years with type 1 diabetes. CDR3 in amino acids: CASSVEPPGEQYF. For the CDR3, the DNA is TGTGCCAGCAGCGTAGAACCCCCGGGAGAGCAGTATTTT.